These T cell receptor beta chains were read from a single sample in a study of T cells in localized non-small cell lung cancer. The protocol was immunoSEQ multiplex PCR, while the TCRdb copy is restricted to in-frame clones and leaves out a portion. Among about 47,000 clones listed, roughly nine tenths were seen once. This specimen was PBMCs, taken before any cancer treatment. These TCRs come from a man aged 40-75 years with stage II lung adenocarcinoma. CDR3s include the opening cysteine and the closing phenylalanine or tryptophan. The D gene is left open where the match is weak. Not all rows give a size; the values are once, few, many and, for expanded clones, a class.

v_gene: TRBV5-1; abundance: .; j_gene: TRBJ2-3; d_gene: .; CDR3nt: TGCGCCAGCAGCTTGGAGGGGACAGATACGCAGTATTTT; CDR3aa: CASSLEGTDTQYF
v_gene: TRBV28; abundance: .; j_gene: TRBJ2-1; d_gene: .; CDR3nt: TGTGCCAGCAGGGTTAGTATCAATGAGCAGTTCTTC; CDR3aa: CASRVSINEQFF
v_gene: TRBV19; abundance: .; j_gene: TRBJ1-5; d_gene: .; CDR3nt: TGTGCCAGTAGTAATGAACGAAATCAGCCCCAGCATTTT; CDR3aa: CASSNERNQPQHF
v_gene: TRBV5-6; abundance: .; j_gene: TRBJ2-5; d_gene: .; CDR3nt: TGTGCCAGCAGACCCGGGCCCGAAGAGACCCAGTACTTC; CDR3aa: CASRPGPEETQYF
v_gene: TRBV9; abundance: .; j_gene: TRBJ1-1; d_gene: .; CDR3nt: TGTGCCAGCAGCGTAGAAGGGAACACTGAAGCTTTCTTT; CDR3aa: CASSVEGNTEAFF
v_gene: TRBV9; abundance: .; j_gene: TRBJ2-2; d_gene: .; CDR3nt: TGTGCCAGCAGCGTAGATACGAACACCGGGGAGCTGTTTTTT; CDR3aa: CASSVDTNTGELFF
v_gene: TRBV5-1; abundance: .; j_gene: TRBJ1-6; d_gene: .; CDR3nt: TGCGCCAGCAGCTTAGGAGCCGCCGGGGTTTCACCCCTCCACTTT; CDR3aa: CASSLGAAGVSPLHF
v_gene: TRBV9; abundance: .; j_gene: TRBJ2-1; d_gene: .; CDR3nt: TGTGCCAGCAGCGTAGACCAGGGGAATGAGCAGTTCTTC; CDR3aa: CASSVDQGNEQFF
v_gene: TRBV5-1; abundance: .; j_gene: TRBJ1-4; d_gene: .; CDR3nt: TGCGCCAGCAGCTTCATGTATTATGGTGAAAAACTGTTTTTT; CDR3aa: CASSFMYYGEKLFF
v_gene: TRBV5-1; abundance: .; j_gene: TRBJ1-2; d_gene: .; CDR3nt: TGCGCCAGCAGCTTATCCGGACAGAACTATGGCTACACCTTC; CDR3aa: CASSLSGQNYGYTF
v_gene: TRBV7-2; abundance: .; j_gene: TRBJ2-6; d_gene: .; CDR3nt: TGTGCCAGCAGCTTGACGGGGGCTGGGGCCAACGTCCTGACTTTC; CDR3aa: CASSLTGAGANVLTF
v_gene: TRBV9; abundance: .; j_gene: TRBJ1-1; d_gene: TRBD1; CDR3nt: TGTGCCAGCAGCCAACTGACAGGGGGGGACGCTTTCTTT; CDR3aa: CASSQLTGGDAFF
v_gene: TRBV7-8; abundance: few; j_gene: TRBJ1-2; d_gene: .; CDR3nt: TGTGCCAGCAGCTTACAGGGAGACTATGGCTACACCTTC; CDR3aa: CASSLQGDYGYTF
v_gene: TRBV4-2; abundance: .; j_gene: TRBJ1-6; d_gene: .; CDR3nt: TGTGCCAGCAGCCAAGGCCTTGGGGACCTGAATTCACCCCTCCACTTT; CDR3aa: CASSQGLGDLNSPLHF
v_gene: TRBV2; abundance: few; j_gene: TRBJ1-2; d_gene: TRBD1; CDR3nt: TGTGCCAGCAACAGGGACAGGCGCCTTTATAACTATGGCTACACCTTC; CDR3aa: CASNRDRRLYNYGYTF
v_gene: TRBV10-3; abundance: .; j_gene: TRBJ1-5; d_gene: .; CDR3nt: TGTGCCATCAGTGAGTCTAGGGTAAGCAATCAGCCCCAGCATTTT; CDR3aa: CAISESRVSNQPQHF
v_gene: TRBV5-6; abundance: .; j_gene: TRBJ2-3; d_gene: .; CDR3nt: TGTGCCAGCAGCTTCGGTAGCACAGATACGCAGTATTTT; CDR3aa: CASSFGSTDTQYF
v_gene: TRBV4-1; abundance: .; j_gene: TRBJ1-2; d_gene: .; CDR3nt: TGCGCCAGCAGCCAAGTTTCTAGGAATGGCTACACCTTC; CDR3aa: CASSQVSRNGYTF